The present entry profiles one T cell receptor (beta chain) with its context. Its binding antigen is unknown. No much larger clonotype is one base removed from it; base qualities were not supplied. The sample originates from a study of T cell repertoires in cytomegalovirus infection (dated by TCRdb to between 2018 and 2021). Regarding the complete study: The peptide stimulations were aimed at well-studied HLA-B-restricted epitopes as well as recently identified HLA-C-restricted CMV epitopes, whose presentation resists viral immunomodulation. Donor HLA type was relevant to the analysis, as public TCR beta signatures indicated carriage of CMV infection together with the matching HLA type. Overall study results and their limits: In the ex vivo response, HLA-C-restricted CMV-specific TCR beta clonotypes were dominant, and in two of eight donors the single most frequent clonotype came from this HLA-C-restricted group. In both this cohort and an independent cohort of 352 donors, the cumulative frequency of public TCR beta family members distinguished carriers of CMV infection plus the relevant HLA type.

The sequencer was an Illumina HiSeq 1500. TCRdb reprocessed the public reads (quality trimming at Q25 with fastp, clone calling with MiXCR) and kept in-frame beta chains. Here each entry gathers all rows of one CDR3 protein and keeps the most common genes and DNA. The table for this sample lists approximately 100,000 distinct CDR3 sequences; roughly two fifths of them were counted only once. Of the sample, 65% to 75% is held by the ten largest clones. The CDR3 sequence holds 14 residues, the cysteine and phenylalanine included. The only DNA kept is the CDR3, 42 bases in frame from the first base. The germline V gene sets CDR1 to SGHAT and CDR2 to FQNNGV. V lost 7 bases and J lost 8 bases; the stretch between them is 18 bases long. In light of the paper, this sample's treatment or condition label describes: in vitro stimulation with specific CMV peptide epitopes to enrich CMV-specific T cells.

The source of this sequence is a human donor in good health (CMV status not recorded). Some clones in this sample may be carry-over from other donors' samples. Specimen: CD8+ T cells from cultured PBMCs, collected from culture after CMV antigen stimulation. This sequence uses TRBV11-2 and TRBJ2-1, with a weak D call of TRBD2 (6 bases match). The DNA sequence is given as TGTGCCAGCAACCGGGGACTCCAGTGGTATGAGCAGTTCTTC. It encodes CASNRGLQWYEQFF.